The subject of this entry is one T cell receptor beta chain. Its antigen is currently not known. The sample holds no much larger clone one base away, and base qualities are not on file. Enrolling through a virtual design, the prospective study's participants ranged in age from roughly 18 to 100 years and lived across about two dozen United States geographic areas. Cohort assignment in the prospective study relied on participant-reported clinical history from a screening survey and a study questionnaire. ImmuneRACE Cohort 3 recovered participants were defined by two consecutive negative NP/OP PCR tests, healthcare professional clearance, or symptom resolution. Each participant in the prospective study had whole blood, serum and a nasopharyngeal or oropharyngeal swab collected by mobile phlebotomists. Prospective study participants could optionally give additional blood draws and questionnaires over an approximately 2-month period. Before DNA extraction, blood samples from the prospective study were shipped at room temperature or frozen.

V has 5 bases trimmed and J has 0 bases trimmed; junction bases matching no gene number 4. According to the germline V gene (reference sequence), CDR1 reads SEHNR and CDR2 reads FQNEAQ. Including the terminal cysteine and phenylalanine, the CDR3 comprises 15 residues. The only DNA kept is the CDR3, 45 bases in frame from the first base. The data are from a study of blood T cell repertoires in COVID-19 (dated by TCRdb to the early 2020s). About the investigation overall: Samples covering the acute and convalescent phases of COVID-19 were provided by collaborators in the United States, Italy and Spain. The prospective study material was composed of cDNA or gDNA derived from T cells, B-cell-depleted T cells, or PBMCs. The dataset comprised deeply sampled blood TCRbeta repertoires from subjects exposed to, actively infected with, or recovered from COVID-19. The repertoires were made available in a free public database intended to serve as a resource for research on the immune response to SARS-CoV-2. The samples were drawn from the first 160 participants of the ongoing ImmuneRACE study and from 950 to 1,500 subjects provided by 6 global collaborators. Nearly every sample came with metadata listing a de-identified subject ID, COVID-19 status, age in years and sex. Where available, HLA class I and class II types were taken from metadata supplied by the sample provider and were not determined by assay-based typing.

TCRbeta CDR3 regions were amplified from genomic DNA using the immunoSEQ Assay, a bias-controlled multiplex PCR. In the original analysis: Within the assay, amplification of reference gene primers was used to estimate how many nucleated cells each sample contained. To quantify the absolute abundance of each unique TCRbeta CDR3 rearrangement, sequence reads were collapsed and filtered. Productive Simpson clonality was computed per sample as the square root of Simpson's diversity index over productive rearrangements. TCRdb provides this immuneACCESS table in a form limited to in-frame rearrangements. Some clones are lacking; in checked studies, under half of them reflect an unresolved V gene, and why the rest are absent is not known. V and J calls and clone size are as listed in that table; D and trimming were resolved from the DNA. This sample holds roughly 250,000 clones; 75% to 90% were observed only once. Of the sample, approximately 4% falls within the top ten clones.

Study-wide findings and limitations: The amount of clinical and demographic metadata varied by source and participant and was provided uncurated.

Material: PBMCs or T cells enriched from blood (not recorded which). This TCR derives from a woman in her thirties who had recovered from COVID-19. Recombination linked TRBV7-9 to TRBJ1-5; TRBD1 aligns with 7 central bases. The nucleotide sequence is TGTGCCAGCAGCCCAACAGGGGTTAGCAATCAGCCCCAGCATTTT. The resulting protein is CASSPTGVSNQPQHF. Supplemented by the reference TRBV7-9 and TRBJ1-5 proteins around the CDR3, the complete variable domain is DTGVSQNPRHKITKRGQNVTFRCDPISEHNRLYWYRQTLGQGPEFLTYFQNEAQLEKSRLLSDRFSAERPKGSFSTLEIQRTEQGDSAMYLCASSPTGVSNQPQHFGDGTRLSIL.